This T cell receptor (beta chain) is from a study of blood T cell repertoires in COVID-19. Overall study: Samples taken during acute and convalescent COVID-19 were collected in the United States, Italy and Spain. Nucleic acid was either cDNA or gDNA, and it came from T cells, B-cell-depleted T cells, or PBMCs.

This CDR3 is built from 16 residues. With V trimmed by 4 bases and J by 0 bases, 7 bases remained unmatched. Germline V gene sequence: CDR1 MDHEN, CDR2 SYDVKM. Original processing notes: Amplified reference gene primers provided the basis for estimating nucleated cell counts. This table comes from immunoSEQ multiplex PCR, and its TCRdb copy is limited to in-frame clones, with some not included. V, J and clone size were drawn from that table, and D and trimming were deduced from the DNA. Here the sample spans more than 80,000 clones, 90% being singletons. Material: peripheral blood. This rearrangement joins TRBV28 to TRBJ2-3; 7 bases are a match to TRBD2. The receptor was isolated from a man younger than 35 with COVID-19, enrolled during active disease. The CDR3 DNA follows: TGTGCCAGCAGTTCCAGCCTAGCGGCTAGCACAGATACGCAGTATTTT. Its translation: CASSSSLAASTDTQYF.